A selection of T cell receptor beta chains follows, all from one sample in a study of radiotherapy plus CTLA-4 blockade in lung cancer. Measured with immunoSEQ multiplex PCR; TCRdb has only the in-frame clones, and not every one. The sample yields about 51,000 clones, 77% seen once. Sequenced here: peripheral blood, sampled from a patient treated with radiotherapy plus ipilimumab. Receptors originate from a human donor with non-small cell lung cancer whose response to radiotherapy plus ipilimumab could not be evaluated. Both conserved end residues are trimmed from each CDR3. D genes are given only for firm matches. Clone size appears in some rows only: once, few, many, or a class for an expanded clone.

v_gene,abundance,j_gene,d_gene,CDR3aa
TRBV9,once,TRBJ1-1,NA,ASSVDAGASFTEAF
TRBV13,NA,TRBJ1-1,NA,ASSLDLGGDAEAF
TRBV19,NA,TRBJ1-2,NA,ASMSPTQNYGYT
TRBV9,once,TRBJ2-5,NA,ASSEGGGGVETQY
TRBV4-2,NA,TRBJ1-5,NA,ASSQRRLGEQPQH
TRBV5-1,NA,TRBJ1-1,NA,ASSSTRSDTEAF
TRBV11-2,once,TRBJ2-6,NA,ASSSRSKQQSRANVLT
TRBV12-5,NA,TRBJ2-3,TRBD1,ASGLAQGAVSDTQY
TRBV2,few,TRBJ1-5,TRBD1,ASSAGQRNQPQH
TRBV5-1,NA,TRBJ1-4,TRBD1,ASSLSAGGEKLF
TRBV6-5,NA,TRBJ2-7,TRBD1,ASSYYRDSYEQY
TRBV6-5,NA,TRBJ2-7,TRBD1,ASNEAGTAYEQY
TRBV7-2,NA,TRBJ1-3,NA,ASSPQAGTSGNTIY
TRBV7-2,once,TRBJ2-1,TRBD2,ASSSLAGGLYNEQF
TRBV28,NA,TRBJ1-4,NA,ASSLGGANEKLF
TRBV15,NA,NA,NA,ATSKYRVSEQY
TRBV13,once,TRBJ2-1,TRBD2,ASSAGGRAL
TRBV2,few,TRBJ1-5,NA,ASTGGGEDYQPQH
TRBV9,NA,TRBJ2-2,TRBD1,ASSVALGTGAGELF
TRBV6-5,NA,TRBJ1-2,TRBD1,ASTLQGQGLGSYT
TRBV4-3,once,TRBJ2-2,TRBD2,ASSLSRNLAVDGELF
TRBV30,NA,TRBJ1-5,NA,AWSVTADNQPQH
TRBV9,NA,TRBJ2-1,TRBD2,ASSVADSGRSGHNEQF
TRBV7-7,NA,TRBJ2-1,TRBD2,ASSLARASGGRRNEQF
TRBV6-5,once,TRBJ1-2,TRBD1,ASSFTGGYGYT
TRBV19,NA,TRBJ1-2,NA,ASSYPTPGQGGLGYT
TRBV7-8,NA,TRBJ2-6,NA,ASSLVGGARPGANVLT
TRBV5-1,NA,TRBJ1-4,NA,ASSLVRGGGTEKLF
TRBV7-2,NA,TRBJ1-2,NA,ASSTPQETNYGYT